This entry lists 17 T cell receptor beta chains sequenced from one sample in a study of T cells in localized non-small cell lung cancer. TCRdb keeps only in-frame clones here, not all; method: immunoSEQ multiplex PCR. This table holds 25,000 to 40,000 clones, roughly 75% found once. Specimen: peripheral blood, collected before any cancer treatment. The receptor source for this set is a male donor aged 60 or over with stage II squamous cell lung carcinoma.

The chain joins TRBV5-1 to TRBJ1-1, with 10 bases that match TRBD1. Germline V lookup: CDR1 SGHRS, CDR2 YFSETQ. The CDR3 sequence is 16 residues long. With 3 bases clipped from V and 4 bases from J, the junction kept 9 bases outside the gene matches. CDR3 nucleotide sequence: TGCGCCAGCAGCTGGACCGGGACAGGGGTAGGCACTGAAGCTTTCTTT. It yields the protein CASSWTGTGVGTEAFF.

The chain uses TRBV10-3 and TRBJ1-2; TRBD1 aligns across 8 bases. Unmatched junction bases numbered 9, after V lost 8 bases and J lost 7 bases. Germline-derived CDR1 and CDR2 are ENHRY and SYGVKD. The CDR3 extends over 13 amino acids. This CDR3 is CAIGATGVSGYTF. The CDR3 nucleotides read TGTGCCATCGGGGCGACAGGGGTGAGTGGCTACACCTTC.

CDR3 sequence: CASSAGANEKLFF. The DNA for the CDR3 is TGTGCCAGCAGTGCAGGGGCGAATGAAAAACTGTTTTTT. The rearrangement joins TRBV2 to TRBJ1-4; a weak D match, TRBD1 (6 bases). The CDR3 covers 13 residues. Germline CDR1 and CDR2: SNHLY and FYNNEI. V lost 4 bases and J lost 5, with 8 bases in between. Full variable domain (outside the CDR3, taken from reference TRBV2 and TRBJ1-4): EPEVTQTPSHQVTQMGQEVILRCVPISNHLYFYWYRQILGQKVEFLVSFYNNEISEKSEIFDDQFSVERPDGSNFTLKIRSTKLEDSAMYFCASSAGANEKLFFGSGTQLSVL.

CDR3 sequence: CASSLVQGWDTQYF. CDR3 DNA: TGCGCCAGCAGTCTAGTACAGGGCTGGGATACGCAGTATTTT. The V and J genes are TRBV23-1 and TRBJ2-3; TRBD1 might be the D (6 bases). Being an ORF, TRBV23-1 has a function that is uncertain. The CDR3 runs 14 residues. V was trimmed by 4 bases and J by 6 bases, leaving 14 bases between them.

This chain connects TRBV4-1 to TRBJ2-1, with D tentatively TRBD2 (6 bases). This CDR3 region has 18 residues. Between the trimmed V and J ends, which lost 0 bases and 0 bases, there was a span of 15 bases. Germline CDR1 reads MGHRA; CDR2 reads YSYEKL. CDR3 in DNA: TGCGCCAGCAGCCAAGATCCCAGCGGGCTAAGCTCCTACAATGAGCAGTTCTTC. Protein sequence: CASSQDPSGLSSYNEQFF.

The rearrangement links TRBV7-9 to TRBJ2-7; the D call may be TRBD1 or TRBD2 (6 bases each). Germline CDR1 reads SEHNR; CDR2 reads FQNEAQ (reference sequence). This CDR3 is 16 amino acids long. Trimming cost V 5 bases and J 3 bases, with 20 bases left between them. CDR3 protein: CASSQRGISSVYEQYF. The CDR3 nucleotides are TGTGCCAGCAGCCAAAGGGGGATTTCTAGCGTCTACGAGCAGTACTTC.

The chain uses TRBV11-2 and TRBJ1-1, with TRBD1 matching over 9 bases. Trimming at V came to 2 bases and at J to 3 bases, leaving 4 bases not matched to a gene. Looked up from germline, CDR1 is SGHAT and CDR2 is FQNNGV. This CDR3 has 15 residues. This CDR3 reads CASSLRTGEDTEAFF. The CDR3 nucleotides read TGTGCCAGCAGCTTAAGGACAGGGGAGGACACTGAAGCTTTCTTT.

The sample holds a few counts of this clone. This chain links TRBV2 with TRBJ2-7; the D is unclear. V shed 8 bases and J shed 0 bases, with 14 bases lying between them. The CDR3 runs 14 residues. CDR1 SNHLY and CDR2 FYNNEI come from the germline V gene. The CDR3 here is CASGPILNSYEQYF. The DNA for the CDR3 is TGTGCCAGCGGTCCGATACTAAACTCCTACGAGCAGTACTTC.

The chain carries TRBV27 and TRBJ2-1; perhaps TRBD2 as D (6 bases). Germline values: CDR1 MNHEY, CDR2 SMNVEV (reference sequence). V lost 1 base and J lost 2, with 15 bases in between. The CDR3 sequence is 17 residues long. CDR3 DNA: TGTGCCAGCAGTTTATTGAGGCGGGACGGAGCCTACAATGAGCAGTTCTTC. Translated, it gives CASSLLRRDGAYNEQFF.

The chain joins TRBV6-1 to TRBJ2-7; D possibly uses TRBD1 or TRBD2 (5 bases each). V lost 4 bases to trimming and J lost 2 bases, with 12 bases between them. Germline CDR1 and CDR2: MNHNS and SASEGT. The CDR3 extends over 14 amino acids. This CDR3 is CASSGGTVTYEQYF. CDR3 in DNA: TGTGCCAGCAGTGGTGGGACGGTCACCTACGAGCAGTACTTC.

This chain's CDR3 is CASRPDDTTNEKLFF. DNA for the CDR3: TGTGCCAGTAGACCAGATGACACAACTAATGAAAAACTGTTTTTT. The genes are TRBV19 and TRBJ1-4; D uncertain. V shed 6 bases and J shed 0 bases, with 11 bases lying between them. CDR1 LNHDA and CDR2 SQIVND come from the germline V gene (reference sequence). CDR3 length equals 15 residues.

CDR3 in DNA: TGTGCCAGTAGTATCCGGCAGGGGGACACTGAAGCTTTCTTT. Translating it yields CASSIRQGDTEAFF. V usage is TRBV19 and J usage is TRBJ1-1; the match to TRBD1 covers 7 bases. The ends lost 3 bases at V and 3 bases at J; junction bases unmatched: 4. CDR3 size: 14 residues. In germline, CDR1 is LNHDA, CDR2 SQIVND (reference sequence).

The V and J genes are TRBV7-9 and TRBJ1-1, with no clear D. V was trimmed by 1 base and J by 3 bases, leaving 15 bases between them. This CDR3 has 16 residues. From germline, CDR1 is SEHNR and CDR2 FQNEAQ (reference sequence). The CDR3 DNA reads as TGTGCCAGCAGCTTAGGCCGAACCGCGTCCGACACTGAAGCTTTCTTT. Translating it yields CASSLGRTASDTEAFF.

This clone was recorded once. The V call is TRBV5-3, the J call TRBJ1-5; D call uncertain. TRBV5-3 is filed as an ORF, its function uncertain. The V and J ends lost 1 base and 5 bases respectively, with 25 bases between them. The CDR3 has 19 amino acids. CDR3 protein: CARSLRSDNWRPRDQPQHF. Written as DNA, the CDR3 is TGTGCCAGAAGCTTGAGGAGCGATAATTGGAGACCTAGGGATCAGCCCCAGCATTTT.

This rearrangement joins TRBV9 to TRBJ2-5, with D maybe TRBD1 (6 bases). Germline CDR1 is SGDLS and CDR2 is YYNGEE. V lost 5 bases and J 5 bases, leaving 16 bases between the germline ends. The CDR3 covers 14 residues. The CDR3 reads CASSRRGQGETQYF. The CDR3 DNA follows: TGTGCCAGCAGTCGTCGTGGGCAGGGGGAGACCCAGTACTTC.

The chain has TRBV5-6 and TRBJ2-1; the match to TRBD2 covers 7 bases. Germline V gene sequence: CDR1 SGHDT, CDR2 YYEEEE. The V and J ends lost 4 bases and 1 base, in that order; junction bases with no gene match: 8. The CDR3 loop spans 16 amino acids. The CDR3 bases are TGTGCCAGCAGCCAACTAGCGTCGATTTCCTACAATGAGCAGTTCTTC. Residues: CASSQLASISYNEQFF. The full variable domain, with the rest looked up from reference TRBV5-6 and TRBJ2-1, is DAGVTQSPTHLIKTRGQQVTLRCSPKSGHDTVSWYQQALGQGPQFIFQYYEEEERQRGNFPDRFSGHQFPNYSSELNVNALLLGDSALYLCASSQLASISYNEQFFGPGTRLTVL.

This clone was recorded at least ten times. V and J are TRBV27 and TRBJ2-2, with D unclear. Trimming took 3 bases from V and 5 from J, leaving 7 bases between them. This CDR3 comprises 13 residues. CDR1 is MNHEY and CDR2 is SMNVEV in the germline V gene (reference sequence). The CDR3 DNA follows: TGTGCCAGCAGTTTGAGACCTACCGGGGAGCTGTTTTTT. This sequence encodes CASSLRPTGELFF.